These T cell receptor beta chains were read from a single sample in a study of T cell responses to AZD1222 COVID-19 vaccine. The data were produced by immunoSEQ multiplex PCR, yet TCRdb's version contains in-frame clones alone and is incomplete. The sample holds roughly 130,000 clones; 85% to 90% are singletons and the top ten take 9.5% to 15%. The source material was peripheral blood, sampled on day 0 of AZD1222 vaccination. The receptor source for this set is an adult in good health. Each CDR3 is given with its conserved first and last residue. The D gene is left open where the match is weak. Only some rows state a clone size, as once, few, many or a class for expanded clones.

abundance	d_gene	v_gene	j_gene	CDR3aa	CDR3nt
few	.	TRBV2	TRBJ1-1	CASSVDGMNTEAFF	TGTGCCAGCAGTGTGGACGGGATGAACACTGAAGCTTTCTTT
.	TRBD1	TRBV2	TRBJ1-6	CASRRQGSSYNSPLHF	TGTGCCAGCAGACGACAGGGAAGCTCCTATAATTCACCCCTCCACTTT
few	.	TRBV27	TRBJ2-7	CASRMRASETFKRGSYEQYF	TGTGCCAGCAGGATGAGGGCTAGCGAGACATTTAAAAGGGGCTCCTACGAGCAGTACTTC
.	.	TRBV11-3	TRBJ1-5	CASRETANGHQPQHF	TGTGCCAGCAGGGAGACGGCCAATGGACATCAGCCCCAGCATTTT
.	.	TRBV19	TRBJ1-5	CASTPGQADQPQHF	TGTGCCAGTACCCCGGGGCAGGCCGATCAGCCCCAGCATTTT
.	.	TRBV4-2	TRBJ1-2	CASSQEVDRSNYGYTF	TGTGCCAGCAGCCAAGAGGTAGACAGATCTAACTATGGCTACACCTTC
few	.	TRBV5-1	TRBJ1-4	CASSGDGNEKLFF	TGCGCCAGCAGCGGGGACGGTAATGAAAAACTGTTTTTT
.	.	TRBV7-9	TRBJ2-5	CASSLDLDKETQYF	TGTGCCAGCAGCTTAGATCTCGATAAAGAGACCCAGTACTTC
.	TRBD1	TRBV28	TRBJ1-1	CASRDTGGRDTEAFF	TGTGCCAGCAGGGATACAGGGGGTAGGGACACTGAAGCTTTCTTT
.	.	TRBV27	TRBJ2-1	CASSLRAENNEQFF	TGTGCCAGCAGTTTGCGGGCAGAGAACAATGAGCAGTTCTTC
.	.	TRBV7-9	TRBJ1-6	CASSARDRGNNSPLHF	TGTGCCAGCAGCGCCCGGGACCGGGGAAATAATTCACCCCTCCACTTT
.	.	TRBV3-1/TRBV3-2	TRBJ1-1	CASSFGQGRDTEAFF	TGTGCCAGCAGCTTCGGGCAGGGTCGGGACACTGAAGCTTTCTTT
.	TRBD1	TRBV9	TRBJ1-2	CASSPHGTEHYGYTF	TGTGCCAGCAGCCCCCACGGGACAGAACACTATGGCTACACCTTC
.	.	TRBV28	TRBJ1-1	CASSFGRPTEAFF	TGTGCCAGCAGTTTCGGCAGGCCCACTGAAGCTTTCTTT
.	.	TRBV7-9	TRBJ2-4	CASSTGRDGNIQYF	TGTGCCAGCAGCACCGGGCGGGACGGAAACATTCAGTACTTC
.	.	TRBV7-9	TRBJ2-5	CASRLQETQYF	TGTGCCAGCAGGCTCCAAGAGACCCAGTACTTC
.	.	TRBV6-2/TRBV6-3	TRBJ2-7	CASSYSTDSQYEQYF	TGTGCCAGCAGTTACTCGACGGACAGCCAGTACGAGCAGTACTTC
.	.	TRBV29-1	TRBJ1-2	CSASTVPRDYGYTF	TGCAGCGCCAGTACTGTACCACGGGACTATGGCTACACCTTC
.	.	TRBV11-3	TRBJ1-1	CASSLDRSSTEAFF	TGTGCCAGCAGCTTAGATCGAAGTAGCACTGAAGCTTTCTTT
.	.	TRBV7-2	TRBJ2-7	CASSTDRFKYEQYF	TGTGCCAGCAGTACCGACAGGTTTAAGTACGAGCAGTACTTC
.	.	TRBV13	TRBJ2-5	CASSSRGGGQETQYF	TGTGCCAGCAGCAGTCGTGGGGGCGGGCAAGAGACCCAGTACTTC
.	.	TRBV10-3	TRBJ1-6	CAISEPDNSPLHF	TGTGCCATCAGTGAGCCAGATAATTCACCCCTCCACTTT
few	TRBD1	TRBV7-9	TRBJ1-2	CASSLGGTGEDGYTF	TGTGCCAGCAGCTTAGGAGGGACAGGGGAAGATGGCTACACCTTC
.	.	TRBV7-9	TRBJ1-6	CASSSVPSPLHF	TGTGCCAGCAGCTCAGTCCCTTCACCCCTCCACTTT
.	.	TRBV4-1	TRBJ2-3	CASSQGGGTQYF	TGCGCCAGCAGCCAAGGCGGAGGTACGCAGTATTTT
.	.	TRBV20-1	TRBJ2-7	CSASGFLGGEQYF	TGCAGTGCTAGTGGTTTCCTAGGTGGGGAGCAGTACTTC
.	.	TRBV13	TRBJ2-3	CASSSREDTQYF	TGTGCCAGCAGCAGCAGGGAAGATACGCAGTATTTT
.	.	TRBV11-1	TRBJ2-7	CASSPTGYPSYEQYF	TGTGCCAGCAGCCCTACAGGATATCCCTCCTACGAGCAGTACTTC
.	.	TRBV9	TRBJ2-7	CASSTRWGGEQYF	TGTGCCAGCAGCACCCGATGGGGAGGCGAGCAGTACTTC
.	.	TRBV6-5	TRBJ1-1	CASSYSGGVTEAFF	TGTGCCAGCAGTTACTCGGGGGGGGTCACTGAAGCTTTCTTT
.	.	TRBV12-3/TRBV12-4	TRBJ1-2	CASTGLDPYGYTF	TGTGCCAGCACCGGTTTGGACCCCTATGGCTACACCTTC
once	.	TRBV20-1	TRBJ1-2	CSASPPGVENYGYTF	TGCAGTGCTAGTCCCCCAGGGGTCGAAAACTATGGCTACACCTTC